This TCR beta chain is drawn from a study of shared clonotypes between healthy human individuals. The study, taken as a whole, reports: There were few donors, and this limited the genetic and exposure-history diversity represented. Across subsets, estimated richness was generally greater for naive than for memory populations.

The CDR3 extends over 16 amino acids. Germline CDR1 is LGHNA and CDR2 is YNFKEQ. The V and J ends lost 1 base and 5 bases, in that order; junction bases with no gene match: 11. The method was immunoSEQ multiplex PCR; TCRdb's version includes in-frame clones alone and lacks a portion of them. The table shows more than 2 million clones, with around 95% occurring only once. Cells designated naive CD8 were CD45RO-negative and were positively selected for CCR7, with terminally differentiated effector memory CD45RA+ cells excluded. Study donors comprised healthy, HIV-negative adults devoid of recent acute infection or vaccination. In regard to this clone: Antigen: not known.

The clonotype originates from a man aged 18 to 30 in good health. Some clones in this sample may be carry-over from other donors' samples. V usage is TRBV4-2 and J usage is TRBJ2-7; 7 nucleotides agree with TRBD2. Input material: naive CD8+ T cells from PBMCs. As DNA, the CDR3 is TGTGCCAGCAGCCAAGTCATGACGGGAGGAATCCACGAGCAGTACTTC. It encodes CASSQVMTGGIHEQYF.